This T cell receptor (beta chain) was sequenced during a study of blood T cell repertoires in COVID-19 (dated by TCRdb to the early 2020s). For context, the study as a whole: Samples covering the acute and convalescent phases of COVID-19 were provided by collaborators in the United States, Italy and Spain. The prospective study material was composed of cDNA or gDNA derived from T cells, B-cell-depleted T cells, or PBMCs. Subjects who had been exposed to COVID-19, were actively infected with it, or had recovered from it provided the deeply sampled blood TCRbeta repertoires that made up the dataset. A freely available public database, intended as a resource for researchers studying the immune response to SARS-CoV-2, is where the repertoires were released. The samples were drawn from the first 160 participants of the ongoing ImmuneRACE study and from 1,254 subjects provided by 6 global collaborators. Sample metadata almost always included a de-identified subject ID, COVID-19 status, age in years and sex. Where HLA class I and class II types were available, the types were taken from metadata supplied by the sample provider, not from assay-based typing. The full study reports these points: How much clinical and demographic metadata was included differed by source and by participant, and the metadata was provided uncurated.

This clone was detected once. Its antigen remains unidentified. Base qualities are not at hand, and no much larger clone is one base apart. V and J lose 4 bases and 2 bases, and a span of 15 bases separates them. As encoded in the germline V gene, CDR1 is MGHRA while CDR2 is YSYEKL. Spanning cysteine to phenylalanine, the CDR3 consists of 16 amino acids. The read is trimmed to its CDR3 DNA, 48 bases read in frame from base 1. The immunoSEQ Assay, a bias-controlled multiplex PCR, was used to amplify TCRbeta CDR3 regions from genomic DNA. The published analysis was carried out like this. The number of nucleated cells in each sample was estimated from the amplification of reference gene primers within the assay. To quantify the absolute abundance of each unique TCRbeta CDR3 rearrangement, sequence reads were collapsed and filtered. For each sample, productive Simpson clonality was calculated as the square root of Simpson's diversity index over productive rearrangements. Held by TCRdb, this immuneACCESS table contains in-frame sequences only and omits some clones. Under half of the omission traces to an unresolved V gene where checked; the cause of the rest is unknown. V and J calls and clone size follow that table, whereas D and trimming were derived from the DNA. This sample gives under 300,000 clones in total; almost 85% of them show up just once. The top ten constitute about 4% of the sample.

Each collaborating institution followed its own protocols to collect whole blood in K2EDTA tubes. For TCRbeta analysis, collaborator samples were shipped as frozen whole blood, as isolated PBMCs, or as DNA extracted from either sample type. This receptor chain uses TRBV4-1 and TRBJ2-1; the D gene is not confidently resolved. The receptor comes from a man aged 45 to 65 with acute or convalescent COVID-19. The sample comprised peripheral blood. The DNA reads TGCGCCAGCAGCCCCCTAGGAAGAGTAACCTACAATGAGCAGTTCTTC. Translation gives CASSPLGRVTYNEQFF.